The source of this TCR beta chain is a study of T cells in Graves' hyperthyroidism and ophthalmopathy. RNA transcripts served as the template for amplifying TCR beta CDR3 regions. The TCR CDR3 was amplified in a first-round RT-PCR using the HTBI primer set. TCRdb passed the multiplex PCR reads through MiXCR, listing each CDR3 protein once. In the table there are about 350,000 distinct CDR3 sequences, 15% to 20% of which are singletons. This CDR3 region has 14 residues. The V end was cut by 3 bases, the J end by 3 bases, with 9 bases between. This clonotype has ten or more counts. The source of the PBMCs was 10 ml of fresh peripheral blood.

The gene calls are TRBV12-3 or TRBV12-4 and TRBJ1-3; D is unresolved. Sequencing was performed on blood. The receptor comes from a woman between 40 and 55 years old with Graves' ophthalmopathy. CDR3 sequence reads: CASSFWGIGNTIYF. As DNA, the CDR3 is TGTGCCAGCAGTTTTTGGGGAATTGGAAACACCATATATTTT.